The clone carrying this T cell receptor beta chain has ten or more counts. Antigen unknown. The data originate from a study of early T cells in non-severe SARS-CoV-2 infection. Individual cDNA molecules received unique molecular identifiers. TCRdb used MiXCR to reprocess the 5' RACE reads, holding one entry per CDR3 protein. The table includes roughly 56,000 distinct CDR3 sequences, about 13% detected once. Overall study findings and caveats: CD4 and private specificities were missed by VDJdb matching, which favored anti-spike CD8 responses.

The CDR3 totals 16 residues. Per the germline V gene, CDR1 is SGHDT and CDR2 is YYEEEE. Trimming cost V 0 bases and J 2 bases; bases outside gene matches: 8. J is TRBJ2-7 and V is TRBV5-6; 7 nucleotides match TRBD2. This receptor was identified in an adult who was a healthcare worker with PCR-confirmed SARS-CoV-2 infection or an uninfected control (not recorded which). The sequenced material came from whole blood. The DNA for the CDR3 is TGTGCCAGCAGCTTGGAAGGGTCTAGCGGACCCTACGAGCAGTACTTC. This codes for CASSLEGSSGPYEQYF.